The 14 T cell receptor beta chains below were found in one sample sequenced in a study of identical twins. TCRdb used MiXCR to reprocess the 5' RACE reads, holding one entry per CDR3 protein. The table shows 500,000 to 700,000 distinct CDR3 sequences, with just over 7% occurring only once. The same data also went into a second study, on yellow fever vaccine responses in identical twins.

Sequencing was performed on PBMCs. Receptors were obtained from a woman between 18 and 30 years old in good health.

This clonotype has only a few counts. This chain uses TRBV18 with TRBJ2-7; TRBD1 matches at 8 bases. Germline V gene data show CDR1 as KGHSH and CDR2 as LQKENI. This CDR3 comprises 13 residues. Trimming at V came to 6 bases and at J to 3 bases, leaving 4 bases not matched to a gene. DNA for the CDR3: TGTGCCAGCTCGGGACAGGCTATCTACGAGCAGTACTTC. Its protein product is CASSGQAIYEQYF.

This chain connects TRBV19 to TRBJ2-2; D may be TRBD2 (6 bases). CDR1 LNHDA and CDR2 SQIVND come from the germline V gene (reference sequence). Trimming took 5 bases from V and 2 from J, leaving 15 bases between them. This CDR3 is built from 16 residues. CDR3 sequence reads: CASSGGDWTNTGELFF. The CDR3 DNA reads TGTGCCAGTAGTGGAGGGGACTGGACTAACACCGGGGAGCTGTTTTTT.

This clonotype has only a few counts. V usage is TRBV12-3 or TRBV12-4 and J usage is TRBJ1-6; no reliable D call. CDR3 size: 14 residues. V was clipped by 3 bases and J by 9 bases, with 12 bases between them. This CDR3 is CASSFPGAGSPLHF. The CDR3 DNA reads TGTGCCAGCAGTTTCCCGGGCGCCGGTTCACCCCTCCACTTT.

The chain employs TRBV5-1 and TRBJ2-1; 13 bases fit TRBD2. J was trimmed by 2 bases and V by 7 bases; bases with no gene match: 3. Per the germline V gene, CDR1 is SGHRS and CDR2 is YFSETQ. The CDR3 sequence is 15 residues long. CDR3 protein: CASGTSGDPYNEQFF. The CDR3 DNA sequence: TGCGCCAGCGGGACTAGCGGGGATCCCTACAATGAGCAGTTCTTC.

This clonotype was seen repeatedly, ten times or more. J is TRBJ2-1 and V is TRBV7-9; TRBD2 matches at 9 bases. Germline V gene lookup returns CDR1 SEHNR and CDR2 FQNEAQ (reference sequence). The CDR3 totals 16 residues. Trimming removed 2 bases from V and 5 bases from J; junction bases left unmatched: 7. As DNA, the CDR3 is TGTGCCAGCAGCTTATCCGGAGCGGGAGGAAACAATGAGCAGTTCTTC. Residues: CASSLSGAGGNNEQFF. The whole variable domain, filled in from reference TRBV7-9 and TRBJ2-1, reads DTGVSQNPRHKITKRGQNVTFRCDPISEHNRLYWYRQTLGQGPEFLTYFQNEAQLEKSRLLSDRFSAERPKGSFSTLEIQRTEQGDSAMYLCASSLSGAGGNNEQFFGPGTRLTVL.

This clonotype came up many times. The CDR3 is CASSYGTGAANTEAFF. The CDR3 coding sequence is TGTGCCAGCAGCTACGGGACAGGGGCCGCGAACACTGAAGCTTTCTTT. The chain has TRBV13 and TRBJ1-1; TRBD1 matches 10 bases. This CDR3 comprises 16 residues. Losses at the gene ends were 4 bases for V and 1 base for J; bases not matched to a gene: 6. Germline CDR1 PRHDT, CDR2 FYEKMQ (reference sequence).

This clonotype showed up just a few times. This sequence joins TRBV29-1 and TRBJ2-2; 7 bases map to TRBD1. In germline, CDR1 is SQVTM, CDR2 ANQGSEA. V lost 6 bases to trimming and J lost 1 base; unmatched junction nucleotides: 5. The CDR3 spans 14 residues. This chain's CDR3 is CSVQTGVNTGELFF. Written as DNA, the CDR3 is TGCAGCGTGCAAACAGGGGTGAACACCGGGGAGCTGTTTTTT.

There are many counts of this clonotype. The chain employs TRBV7-8 and TRBJ2-3; D might be TRBD1 (5 bases). The CDR3 loop spans 15 amino acids. Looked up from germline, CDR1 is SGHVS and CDR2 is FQNEAQ. V dropped 2 bases and J dropped 0 bases, with 9 bases sitting between them. CDR3 sequence reads: CASSLWTSSTDTQYF. The CDR3 coding sequence is TGTGCCAGCAGCTTATGGACATCCAGCACAGATACGCAGTATTTT.

About this clonotype: This clone may be a read error of a much larger clone one base away. This sequence joins TRBV7-9 and TRBJ2-1; D is perhaps TRBD1 (6 bases). CDR3 length: 14 residues. Germline CDR1 and CDR2: SEHNR and FQNEAQ (reference sequence). The CDR3 here is CVSSQQGPDNEQFF. CDR3 sequence (DNA): TGTGTCAGCAGCCAACAGGGCCCAGACAATGAGCAGTTCTTC.

The chain recombines TRBV3-1 with TRBJ2-7, with TRBD1 matching over 7 bases. The CDR3 length is 14 residues. The V gene end was trimmed by 4 bases and the J gene end by 2 bases; junction bases not matched to a gene: 5. Germline CDR1 reads LGHDT; CDR2 reads YNNKEL (reference sequence). Here the CDR3 DNA reads TGTGCCAGCAGCCGCGTTACAGGGGCCTACGAGCAGTACTTC. Translated, it gives CASSRVTGAYEQYF.

V and J are TRBV24-1 and TRBJ2-2; 14 nucleotides match TRBD2. Germline loops: CDR1 KGHDR, CDR2 SFDVKD. The J segment lost 1 base and the V segment lost 7 bases, leaving 7 bases of the junction unmatched. This CDR3 spans 18 amino acids. CDR3 sequence (DNA): TGTGCCACCAGCCTATCGGGACTAGCGGGGGAGAACACCGGGGAGCTGTTTTTT. Its translation is CATSLSGLAGENTGELFF.

The sample holds many counts of this clonotype. The chain has TRBV7-3 and TRBJ1-4; the D gene is possibly TRBD1 (5 bases). Germline CDR1 is SGHTA and CDR2 is FQGTGA. V gave up 0 bases and J gave up 3 bases, with 8 bases separating them. The CDR3 contains 15 residues. CDR3 in amino acids: CASSLTGAPNEKLFF. The CDR3, as DNA: TGTGCCAGCAGCTTAACAGGGGCCCCTAATGAAAAACTGTTTTTT.

This clonotype has at least ten counts. The chain links TRBV28 to TRBJ1-1, with TRBD1 matching 10 bases. Germline assignment: CDR1 MDHEN and CDR2 SYDVKM. Trimming removed 4 bases from V and 4 bases from J; junction bases left unmatched: 9. The CDR3 has 16 residues. The CDR3 region has the DNA TGTGCCAGCAGTTCCACCGGGACAGGGGCAGTCACTGAAGCTTTCTTT. This gives the protein CASSSTGTGAVTEAFF.

This clonotype was seen at least ten times. The chain uses TRBV2 and TRBJ2-7; D is possibly TRBD1 (6 bases). CDR3 size: 13 residues. The V gene's germline CDR1 is SNHLY and CDR2 FYNNEI. The V gene lost 5 bases and the J gene lost 6 bases, with 14 bases spanning the gap. CDR3 DNA sequence: TGTGCCAGCAGTTCGTTCAGGGGTAGCGAGCAGTACGTC. Translating it yields CASSSFRGSEQYV.